A single T cell receptor beta chain is shown here with its context. The target antigen is unknown. This specimen comes from a study of cytomegalovirus exposure and HLA in healthy donors. Study-wide points: Earlier results showed most TCR beta V segments being productive about 87% or about 30% of the time.

Per the germline V gene, CDR1 is SGDLS and CDR2 is YYNGEE. This CDR3 contains 14 residues. The germline V and J ends were trimmed by 0 bases and 1 base, with 7 bases remaining between them. Vbeta (60) and Jbeta (13) primers were used in the PCR. Libraries were prepared by immunoSEQ multiplex PCR; TCRdb keeps only in-frame clonotypes and omits some of them. The sample yields roughly 100,000 clones, around 72% seen once. This sequence was found in a man aged 18 to 35 in good health and CMV-seropositive. The chain links TRBV9 to TRBJ1-1; the D gene is possibly TRBD1 (6 bases). Sequences were obtained from PBMCs. As DNA, the CDR3 is TGTGCCAGCAGCGTAGAGGACAGGAACACTGAAGCTTTCTTT. Protein product: CASSVEDRNTEAFF.